Each of the 11 T cell receptor beta chains below was sequenced from the same sample in a study of Ad26.COV2.S vaccination and SARS-CoV-2 variants. Treatment noted: about 20 received Ad26.COV2.S at low or high dose, single or two shots; roughly five received placebo; per-sample allocation not given. Repertoires come from day 63 after the first vaccine or placebo injection. TCRdb's copy holds only in-frame clones and misses some; the assay was immunoSEQ multiplex PCR. The table records more than 300,000 clones, about 85% of them present only once. Material: peripheral blood, obtained in a trial of Ad26.COV2.S vaccine versus placebo. These TCRs come from a person between 18 and 59 years old who received the Ad26.COV2.S COVID-19 vaccine or a placebo.

On this clone itself: The junction does not match germline at one end; this may be a read error. V usage is TRBV6-1 and J usage is TRBJ1-1; D is uncertain. CDR3 size: 13 residues. The germline gives CDR1 MNHNS, CDR2 SASEGT. CDR3 sequence reads: CASCEDMNTEAFF. Here the CDR3 DNA reads TGTGCCAGCTGTGAAGACATGAACACTGAAGCTTTCTTT.

The rearrangement links TRBV12-3 or TRBV12-4 to TRBJ1-5; D ambiguous. V lost 3 bases to trimming and J lost 7 bases, with 10 bases between them. The CDR3 is made up of 13 amino acids. CDR3 nucleotide sequence: TGTGCCAGCAGTTTGTCGGGCGGCCAGCCCCAGCATTTT. Translation: CASSLSGGQPQHF.

The chain links TRBV27 to TRBJ1-1, with 8 bases aligning to TRBD1. There are 15 residues in the CDR3. V trimming: 6 bases; J trimming: 1 base; junction bases outside the gene matches: 7. Germline CDR1 and CDR2: MNHEY and SMNVEV (reference sequence). Here the CDR3 DNA reads TGTGCCAGCAGGGGGCAGGGGGCACCGAACACTGAAGCTTTCTTT. Translating it yields CASRGQGAPNTEAFF.

The J gene is TRBJ2-1, the V gene TRBV7-3, with TRBD2 matching over 7 bases. This CDR3 is 14 amino acids long. V lost 5 bases, J lost 9 bases, and 10 bases stayed unmatched. Germline values: CDR1 SGHTA, CDR2 FQGTGA. CDR3 protein: CASSGSGAGSEQFF. CDR3 DNA: TGTGCCAGCAGCGGCTCGGGAGCGGGAAGTGAGCAGTTCTTC.

Many counts were recorded for this clone. The J gene is TRBJ1-1, the V gene TRBV2, with D possibly matching TRBD1 (5 bases). The CDR3 has 16 residues. Trimming left V 1 base short and J 1 base short, with 13 bases between. Germline V CDR1 and CDR2: SNHLY, FYNNEI. The chain's CDR3 is CASSEGLGRPNTEAFF. In nucleotides, the CDR3 is TGTGCCAGCAGTGAAGGGCTGGGACGGCCGAACACTGAAGCTTTCTTT.

V and J are TRBV9 and TRBJ2-2; 8 bases fit TRBD1. The CDR3 contains 14 residues. Germline V gives CDR1 SGDLS, CDR2 YYNGEE. V lost 4 bases, J lost 5 bases, and 4 bases stayed unmatched. The CDR3 loop is CASSQRQGTGELFF. In DNA form, the CDR3 reads TGTGCCAGCAGCCAGCGACAGGGGACCGGGGAGCTGTTTTTT.

The table lists this clone with a count of one. V is TRBV11-3 and J is TRBJ2-3, with D possibly being TRBD2 (5 bases). V gave up 5 bases and J gave up 1 base, with 16 bases separating them. The CDR3 runs 16 residues. Germline-derived CDR1 and CDR2 are SGHNT and YENEEA. CDR3 residues: CASSPSGSAGTDTQYF. CDR3 nucleotide sequence: TGTGCCAGCAGCCCATCGGGGAGTGCTGGCACAGATACGCAGTATTTT.

The rearrangement uses TRBV9 and TRBJ1-1; TRBD1 is a possible D gene (6 bases). Germline CDR1 is SGDLS and CDR2 is YYNGEE. This CDR3 comprises 17 residues. The CDR3 spells CAATLGADPRGGTEAFF. The CDR3, as DNA: TGTGCAGCTACGCTTGGGGCAGACCCCCGAGGGGGCACTGAAGCTTTCTTT.

The chain carries TRBV11-3 and TRBJ2-7, with D perhaps TRBD2 (5 bases). Trimming left V 2 bases short and J 7 bases short, with 12 bases between. CDR1 is SGHNT, CDR2 YENEEA, per germline. There are 13 residues in the CDR3. CDR3 DNA: TGTGCCAGCAGCTTAACTAGTTTGACGGAGCAGTACTTC. This translates into CASSLTSLTEQYF.

The J gene is TRBJ1-3, the V gene TRBV5-1; a weak D match, TRBD1 (5 bases). Germline-derived CDR1 and CDR2 are SGHRS and YFSETQ. The CDR3 runs 15 residues. Trimming took off 2 bases at V and 2 bases at J, with 11 bases between the two ends. CDR3 in amino acids: CASSLRDGTGNTIYF. CDR3 in DNA: TGCGCCAGCAGCTTAAGGGACGGAACTGGAAACACCATATATTTT.

The chain links TRBV12-5 to TRBJ1-2, with TRBD1 matching over 7 bases. Germline CDR1 and CDR2: LGHNT and FRNRAP. CDR3 length equals 14 residues. With 9 bases clipped from V and 1 base from J, the junction kept 8 bases outside the gene matches. CDR3 protein: CASAPGQHNYGYTF. For the CDR3, the DNA is TGTGCTAGCGCCCCGGGACAGCATAACTATGGCTACACCTTC.